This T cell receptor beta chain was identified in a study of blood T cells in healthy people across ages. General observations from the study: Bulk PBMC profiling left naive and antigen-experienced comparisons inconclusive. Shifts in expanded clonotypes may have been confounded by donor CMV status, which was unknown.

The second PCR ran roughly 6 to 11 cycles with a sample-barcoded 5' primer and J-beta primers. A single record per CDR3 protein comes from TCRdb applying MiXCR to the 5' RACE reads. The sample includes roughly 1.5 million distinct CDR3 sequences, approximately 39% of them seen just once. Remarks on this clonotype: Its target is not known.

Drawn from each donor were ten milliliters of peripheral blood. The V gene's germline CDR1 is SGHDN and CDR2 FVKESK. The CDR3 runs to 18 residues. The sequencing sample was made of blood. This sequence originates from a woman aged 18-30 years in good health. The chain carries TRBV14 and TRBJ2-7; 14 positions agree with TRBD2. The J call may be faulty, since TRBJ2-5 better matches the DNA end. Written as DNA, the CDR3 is TGTGCCAGCAGCACACTTATAATGGGACTAGCGGGGGAAGAGACCCAGTACTTC. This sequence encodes CASSTLIMGLAGEETQYF.